This TCR beta chain was sequenced during a study of blood T cell repertoires in COVID-19. Study-wide background: T cells, B-cell-depleted T cells, or PBMCs provided the cDNA or gDNA that served as material.

Membership in each cohort depended on participant-reported clinical history. Two consecutive negative NP/OP PCR tests, clearance, or resolved symptoms defined Cohort 3 recovery. Libraries were prepared by immunoSEQ multiplex PCR; TCRdb keeps only in-frame clonotypes and omits some of them. The sample holds 170,000 or so clones, about 88% seen once. Input material: PBMCs or T cells enriched from blood (not recorded which). This TCR came from a woman in her late teens or twenties who had recovered from COVID-19.

Written as DNA, the CDR3 is TGTGCCAGCAGTTTAGATAGACAGAACACTGAAGCTTTCTTT. It encodes CASSLDRQNTEAFF. The chain carries TRBV27 and TRBJ1-1, with no clear D. Germline values: CDR1 MNHEY, CDR2 SMNVEV (reference sequence). The length of the CDR3 is 14 residues. Trimming removed 2 bases from V and 1 base from J, with 8 bases in between.